This T cell receptor (beta chain) was recovered during a study of molecular identifiers for immune sequencing clone quantification. Trimming cost V 0 bases and J 7 bases, with 15 bases left between them. The CDR3 contains 16 residues. In germline, CDR1 is MNHEY, CDR2 SVGAGI. MiXCR, applied by TCRdb to the PCR reads, yields one record per CDR3 protein. The sample has approximately 550,000 distinct CDR3 sequences, over 20% seen once. This clonotype was seen more than once but under ten times. The chain recombines TRBV6-5 with TRBJ1-4, with D possibly matching TRBD1 (5 bases). The clonotype originates from a human donor in good health. Some libraries in this study had Jurkat cell RNA spiked in. The specimen sequenced was naive CD8+ T cells from blood, with Jurkat cell RNA spiked in. Subset given: FACS-sorted CD8+CD4-CCR7+CD45RA+ naive T cells. This chain's CDR3 is CASSYSVAGQGEKLFF. Written as DNA, the CDR3 is TGTGCCAGCAGTTACTCGGTGGCAGGGCAAGGTGAAAAACTGTTTTTT.